The source of this T cell receptor (beta chain) is a study of Tregs in tolerant kidney transplant recipients. Across the whole study: Recipients received nonmyeloablative bone marrow transplants from related graft donors, with transient mixed chimerism.

Unstimulated Tregs (CD4+CD25+CD127-) and CD4+CD25- non-Tregs were sorted from PBMCs. Repertoires were generated with immunoSEQ multiplex PCR, while TCRdb's copy carries only in-frame clones and drops some. The sample includes around 98,000 clones, more than 85% seen only once; the top ten take 0.35% to 0.55%. Germline CDR1 LNHDA, CDR2 SQIVND (reference sequence). V was trimmed by 6 bases and J by 0 bases, leaving 9 bases between them. The CDR3 extends over 13 amino acids. This TCR was sampled from a human donor who received a combined kidney and bone marrow transplant. This chain links TRBV19 with TRBJ2-7, with a possible D match to TRBD1 (6 bases). The sequencing here drew on CD4+ T cells from blood, taken before the transplant. The chain's CDR3 is CASSRDTSYEQYF. The CDR3 DNA reads as TGTGCCAGTAGCCGGGACACCTCCTACGAGCAGTACTTC.